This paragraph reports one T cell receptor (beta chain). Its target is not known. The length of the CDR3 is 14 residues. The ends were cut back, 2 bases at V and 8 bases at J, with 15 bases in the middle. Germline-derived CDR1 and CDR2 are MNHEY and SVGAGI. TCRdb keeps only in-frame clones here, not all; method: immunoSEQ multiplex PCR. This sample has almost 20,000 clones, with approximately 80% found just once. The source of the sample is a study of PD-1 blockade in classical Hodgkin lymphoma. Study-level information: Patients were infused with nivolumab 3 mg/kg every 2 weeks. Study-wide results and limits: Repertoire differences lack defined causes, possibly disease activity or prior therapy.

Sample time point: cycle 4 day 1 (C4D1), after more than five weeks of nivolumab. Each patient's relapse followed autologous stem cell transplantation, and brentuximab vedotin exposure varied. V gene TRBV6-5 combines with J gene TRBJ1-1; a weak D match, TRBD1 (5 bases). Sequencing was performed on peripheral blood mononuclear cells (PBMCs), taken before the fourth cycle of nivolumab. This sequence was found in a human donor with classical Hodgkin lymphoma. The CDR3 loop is CASSYATDTPEAFF. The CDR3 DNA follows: TGTGCCAGCAGTTACGCAACGGACACCCCCGAAGCTTTCTTT.